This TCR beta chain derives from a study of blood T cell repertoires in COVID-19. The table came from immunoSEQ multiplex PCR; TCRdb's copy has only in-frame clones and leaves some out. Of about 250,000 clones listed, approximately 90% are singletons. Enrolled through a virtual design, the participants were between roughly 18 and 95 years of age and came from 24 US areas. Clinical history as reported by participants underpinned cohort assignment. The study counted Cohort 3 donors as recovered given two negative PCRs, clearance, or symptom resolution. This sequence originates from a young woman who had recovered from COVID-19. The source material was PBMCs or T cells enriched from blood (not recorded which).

The CDR3 bases are TGTGCCAGCAGTTACTCGAGGAACTTTAACACTGAAGCTTTCTTT. This gives the protein CASSYSRNFNTEAFF. V usage is TRBV6-5 and J usage is TRBJ1-1; D unclear. CDR1 and CDR2 (germline): MNHEY, SVGAGI. This CDR3 contains 15 residues. V gave up 0 bases and J gave up 2 bases, with 10 bases separating them.